The present entry profiles one T cell receptor (beta chain) with its context. The antigen is not known. This sample is drawn from a study of T cell responses to AZD1222 COVID-19 vaccine. The study's findings and limits: AZD1222 recipients seropositive at baseline numbered only five to seven. Donors were chiefly white British, with a greater number of females, and clonal diversity was perhaps underestimated. At 160-218 and 743-854, vaccine-associated CD4 TCRs were dominant, and they spanned spike.

Germline loops: CDR1 MDHEN, CDR2 SYDVKM. Trimming removed 2 bases at V and 7 bases at J, with 5 bases between. This CDR3 comprises 11 residues. This table comes from immunoSEQ multiplex PCR, and its TCRdb copy is limited to in-frame clones, with some not included. This table holds 200,000 or so clones, approximately 94% found once. The receptor was derived from an adult in good health. This material consisted of peripheral blood, taken on day 0 of AZD1222 vaccination. The V call is TRBV28, the J call TRBJ1-1; D unresolved. The CDR3 DNA reads TGTGCCAGCAGTTTAGCCCATGAAGCTTTCTTT. Translating it yields CASSLAHEAFF.